The TCR beta chain described here comes from a study of T cell responses to AZD1222 COVID-19 vaccine. Findings and limits, study-wide: Once two AZD1222 doses were given, Spike-specific TCR breadth and depth went up. Clonal diversity was possibly underestimated, and white British individuals and females predominated among donors. The study found vaccine-associated CD4 TCRs spanning spike, dominant at 160-218 and 743-854.

Profiled with immunoSEQ multiplex PCR; TCRdb holds only in-frame clones, not every one. The sample holds 150,000 to 200,000 clones, roughly 85% seen once. Worth noting for this clone: Its specificity is unknown.

This receptor was taken from an adult who received the AZD1222 COVID-19 vaccine. Here the sequenced sample was peripheral blood, taken 28 days after the second AZD1222 dose.

CDR3 in DNA: TGTGCCAGCAGTTTACTAGCGGGGGCCAATGAGCAGTTCTTC. Residues: CASSLLAGANEQFF. This rearrangement joins TRBV6-5 to TRBJ2-1, with 11 bases fitting TRBD2. The ends lost 4 bases at V and 6 bases at J; junction bases unmatched: 2. CDR3 length equals 14 residues. Per germline, CDR1 MNHEY and CDR2 SVGAGI.